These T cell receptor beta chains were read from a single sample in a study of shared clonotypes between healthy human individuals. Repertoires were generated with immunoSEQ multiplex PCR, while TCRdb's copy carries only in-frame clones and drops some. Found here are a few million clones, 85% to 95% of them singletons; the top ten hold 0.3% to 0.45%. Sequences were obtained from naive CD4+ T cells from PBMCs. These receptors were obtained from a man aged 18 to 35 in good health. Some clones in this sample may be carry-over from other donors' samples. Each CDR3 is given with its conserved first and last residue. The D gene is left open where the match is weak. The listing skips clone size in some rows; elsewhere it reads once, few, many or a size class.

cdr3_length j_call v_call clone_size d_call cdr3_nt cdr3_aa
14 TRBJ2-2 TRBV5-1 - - TGCGCCAGCAGCGTCAGGGGTCACACCGGGGAGCTGTTTTTT CASSVRGHTGELFF
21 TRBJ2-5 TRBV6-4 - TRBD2 TGTGCCAGCAGTGACTCACGGGCTAGCGCCACCGGGGGGGTAGTTGGAGAGACCCAGTACTTC CASSDSRASATGGVVGETQYF
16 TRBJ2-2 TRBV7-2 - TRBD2 TGTGCCAGCAGCCCCGGGGGGTCGGGAGCCCGCGGGGAGCTGTTTTTT CASSPGGSGARGELFF
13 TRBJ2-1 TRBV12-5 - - TGTGCTAGTGGGAGGGAGTCCGTCAATGAGCAGTTCTTC CASGRESVNEQFF
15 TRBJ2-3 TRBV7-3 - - TGTGCCAGCAGCTCCGCGGGGGCCGTAATAGATACGCAGTATTTT CASSSAGAVIDTQYF
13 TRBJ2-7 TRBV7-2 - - TGTGCCAGCAGCCCGGGGAGGGGGGACGAGCAGTACTTC CASSPGRGDEQYF
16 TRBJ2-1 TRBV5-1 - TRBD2 TGCGCCAGCAGCTTGGGGGCGGGAGGGCCGTATTATGAGCAGTTCTTC CASSLGAGGPYYEQFF
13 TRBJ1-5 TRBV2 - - TGTGCCAGCAGTTTGGATAGCAATCAGCCCCAGCATTTT CASSLDSNQPQHF
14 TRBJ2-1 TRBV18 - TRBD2 TGTGCCAGCTCAGGACTAGCGGGGAACAATGAGCAGTTCTTC CASSGLAGNNEQFF
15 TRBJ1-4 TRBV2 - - TGTGCCAGCAGAAGGACAGAAACAACTAATGAAAAACTGTTTTTT CASRRTETTNEKLFF
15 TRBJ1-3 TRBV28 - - TGTGCCAGCAGTGAAGGAGGGGGCTCTGGAAACACCATATATTTT CASSEGGGSGNTIYF
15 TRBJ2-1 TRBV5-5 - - TGTGCCAGCAGCTTGCTAGGGGTACTAGCCGATGAGCAGTTCTTC CASSLLGVLADEQFF
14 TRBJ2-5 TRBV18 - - TGTGCCAGCTCCCCGGGCCAGGGGAAAGAGACCCAGTACTTC CASSPGQGKETQYF
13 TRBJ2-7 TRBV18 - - TGTGCCAGCTCACCGGGACTCTTGGGGGAGCAGTACTTC CASSPGLLGEQYF
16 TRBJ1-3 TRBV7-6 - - TGTGCCAGCAGCTTAGAACTCCCAGGGACTGGAAACACCATATATTTT CASSLELPGTGNTIYF
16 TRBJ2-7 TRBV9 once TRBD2 TGTGCCAGCAGCGAAGGCGGGACTAGCGGCTACTACGAGCAGTACTTC CASSEGGTSGYYEQYF
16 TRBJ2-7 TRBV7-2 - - TGTGCCAGCAGCTCCGGCTGGGGGCGGATCTCCTACGAGCAGTACTTC CASSSGWGRISYEQYF
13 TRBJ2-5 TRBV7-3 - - TGTGCCAGCAGCCCTGAGGGGGGCCGGGAGCAGTACTTC CASSPEGGREQYF
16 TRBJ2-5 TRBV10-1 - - TGCGCCAGCAGTGAGTTAGGGCAACTGACCCAAGAGACCCAGTACTTC CASSELGQLTQETQYF
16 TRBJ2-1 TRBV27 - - TGTGCCAGCAGCCCCATGGGGCTAGACTCCTACAATGAGCAGTTCTTC CASSPMGLDSYNEQFF
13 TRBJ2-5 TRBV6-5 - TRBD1 TGTGCCAGCAGTTCCACAGGGGTGGAGACCCAGTACTTC CASSSTGVETQYF
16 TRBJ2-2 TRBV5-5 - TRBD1 TGTGCCAGCAGCCCACCCGGGACAGGGGACACCGGGGAGCTGTTTTTT CASSPPGTGDTGELFF
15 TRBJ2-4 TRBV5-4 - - TGTGCCAGCAGCTCCGCGGACCTAGCCAAAAACATTCAGTACTTC CASSSADLAKNIQYF
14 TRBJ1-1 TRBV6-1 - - TGTGTACTAAAAAAAACACCTATGAACACTGAAGCTTTCTTT CVLKKTPMNTEAFF
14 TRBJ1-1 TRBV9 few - TGTGCCAGCAGCGCCCCAGGGGTGAACACTGAAGCTTTCTTT CASSAPGVNTEAFF
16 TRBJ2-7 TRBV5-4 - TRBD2 TGTGCCAGCAGCCGAGGACTAGCGGGAGTTATCTACGAGCAGTACTTC CASSRGLAGVIYEQYF
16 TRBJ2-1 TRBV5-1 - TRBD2 TGCGCCAGCAGCTCTACACTAGCGGGGGTATACAATGAGCAGTTCTTC CASSSTLAGVYNEQFF
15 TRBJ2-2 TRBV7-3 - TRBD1 TGTGCCAGCAGCCCCCAGGGGACAGCTACCGGGGAGCTGTTTTTT CASSPQGTATGELFF
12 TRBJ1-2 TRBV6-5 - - TGTGCCAGCACCAACCCGGGGTCAAGCTACACCTTC CASTNPGSSYTF
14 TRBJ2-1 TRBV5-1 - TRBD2 TGCGCCACCTGTCTAGCGGGAGGTTCCGATGAGCAGTTCTTC CATCLAGGSDEQFF
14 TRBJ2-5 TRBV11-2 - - TGTGCCAGCAGACTGGGGGGGCCGGGAGAGACCCAGTACTTC CASRLGGPGETQYF
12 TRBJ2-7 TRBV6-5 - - TGTGCCAGCCGGCGGGGTCCTAACGAGCAGTACTTC CASRRGPNEQYF
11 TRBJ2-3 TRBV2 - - TGTGCCAGCAGTTCATCCGATACGCAGTATTTT CASSSSDTQYF
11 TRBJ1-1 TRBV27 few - TGTGCCACGACCCGGGGCACTGAAGCTTTCTTT CATTRGTEAFF
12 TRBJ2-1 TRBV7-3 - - TGTGCCAGCAGCTTAAGCAGAACTGAGCAGTTCTTC CASSLSRTEQFF
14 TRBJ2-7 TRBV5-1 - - TGCGCCAGCCGAGACACGGCCGGAGGCTACGAGCAGTACTTC CASRDTAGGYEQYF